These 5 T cell receptor beta chains were all obtained from the same sample, sequenced in a study of T cell responses to AZD1222 COVID-19 vaccine. Assay used: immunoSEQ multiplex PCR; TCRdb lists only in-frame clones, some missing. The data show fewer than 150,000 clones, 90% to 95% seen once. This sample comprised peripheral blood, obtained 28 days after the second AZD1222 dose. Receptor source: an adult who received the AZD1222 COVID-19 vaccine.

This chain links TRBV5-4 with TRBJ2-5; D may be TRBD2 (5 bases). CDR3 size: 14 residues. Germline V gives CDR1 SGHNT, CDR2 YYREEE (reference sequence). The ends were cut back, 6 bases at V and 1 base at J, with 13 bases in the middle. The CDR3 region is CASNPGITQETQYF. CDR3 in DNA: TGTGCCAGCAACCCGGGAATCACCCAAGAGACCCAGTACTTC.

The chain is built from TRBV7-2 and TRBJ1-1; D gene unclear. Germline V lookup: CDR1 SGHTA, CDR2 FQGNSA. Trimming cost V 2 bases and J 1 base, with 5 bases left between them. CDR3 length: 13 residues. CDR3 amino acids: CASSLRQNTEAFF. The CDR3, as DNA: TGTGCCAGCAGCTTAAGACAGAACACTGAAGCTTTCTTT.

The genes are TRBV4-2 and TRBJ2-2, with D perhaps matching TRBD1 (6 bases). This CDR3 has 15 residues. Trimming pared 0 bases from V and 6 bases from J, leaving 11 bases between. CDR1 and CDR2 (germline): LGHNA, YNFKEQ. CDR3 coding DNA: TGTGCCAGCAGCCAAGACAGGGGAGATCCCGGGGAGCTGTTTTTT. It translates to CASSQDRGDPGELFF.

The chain uses TRBV19 and TRBJ2-5, with no clear D. Germline lookup yields CDR1 LNHDA and CDR2 SQIVND (reference sequence). The CDR3 has 15 residues. Trimming shortened V by 3 bases and J by 0 bases, and 11 bases separated the two germline ends. Written as DNA, the CDR3 is TGTGCCAGTAGTATGAATCCAGGCTACCAAGAGACCCAGTACTTC. Its translation is CASSMNPGYQETQYF.

The J gene is TRBJ1-1, the V gene TRBV27; D uncertain. V lost 5 bases to trimming and J lost 0 bases, with 7 bases between them. Looked up from germline, CDR1 is MNHEY and CDR2 is SMNVEV (reference sequence). This CDR3 is built from 13 residues. The CDR3 protein is CASSTYMNTEAFF. The CDR3 coding sequence is TGTGCCAGCAGTACCTACATGAACACTGAAGCTTTCTTT.